The clone carrying this TCR beta chain was recorded many times. TCRdb independently ran MiXCR on the RACE reads; one entry per CDR3 protein. The data hold approximately 260,000 distinct CDR3 sequences, with approximately 7.5% observed a single time. The data were obtained in a study of human T cells and chemical hapten exposure. Germline CDR1 MNHEY, CDR2 SVGEGT. The CDR3 loop spans 14 amino acids. V was shortened by 6 bases and J by 6 bases, with 15 bases between the two germline ends. Described time point: pre-sensitization, week 0. The treatment is: therapeutic diphenylcyclopropenone sensitization with weekly scalp DPC.

The clonotype comes from a man younger than 30 with alopecia areata. Some clones in this sample may be carry-over from other donors' samples. Here the sequenced sample was whole blood, taken in connection with sensitization to the hapten diphenylcyclopropenone (DPC). The genes are TRBV6-2 or TRBV6-3 and TRBJ1-5; no reliable D call. The chain's CDR3 is CASSPVGGVQPQHF. The CDR3 coding sequence is TGTGCCAGCAGCCCCGTCGGTGGGGTTCAGCCCCAGCATTTT.